Listed here are 14 T cell receptor beta chains from one sample, sequenced in a study of graft-versus-host responses after intestinal transplantation. Method: immunoSEQ multiplex PCR; TCRdb's copy keeps in-frame clones and lacks some. This sample has tens of thousands of clones, with approximately 87% found just once. Specimen: PBMCs, collected approximately 29 days after intestinal transplant. The receptors stem from a human patient who received an intestinal transplant, so some T cells may come from the graft donor.

The rearrangement joins TRBV15 to TRBJ2-7; D gene uncertain. Germline V gene lookup returns CDR1 LNHNV and CDR2 YYDKDF (reference sequence). The CDR3 covers 13 residues. V was shortened by 3 bases and J by 3 bases, with 9 bases between the two germline ends. The CDR3 DNA sequence: TGTGCCACCAGCAGCCGGGTCCTCTACGAGCAGTACTTC. Protein product: CATSSRVLYEQYF.

For this clone: The sample contains more than one DNA sequence encoding this CDR3. CDR3: CASSGRLAGGQSRELFF. CDR3 DNA sequence: TGTGCCAGCAGCGGAAGACTAGCGGGGGGCCAATCCCGGGAGCTGTTTTTT. The chain couples TRBV9 to TRBJ2-2; TRBD2 agrees at 13 bases. Germline V gene data show CDR1 as SGDLS and CDR2 as YYNGEE. The CDR3 runs to 17 residues. The V gene end was trimmed by 3 bases and the J gene end by 9 bases; junction bases not matched to a gene: 11. Together with reference TRBV9 and TRBJ2-2, the CDR3 gives the full variable domain: DSGVTQTPKHLITATGQRVTLRCSPRSGDLSVYWYQQSLDQGLQFLIQYYNGEERAKGNILERFSAQQFPDLHSELNLSSLELGDSALYFCASSGRLAGGQSRELFFGEGSRLTVL.

The genes are TRBV6-1 and TRBJ1-3, with D maybe TRBD1 (6 bases). This CDR3 comprises 17 residues. Trimming stripped 2 bases from V and 1 base from J, with 15 bases between. Germline V gene data show CDR1 as MNHNS and CDR2 as SASEGT. The CDR3 spells CASSERGGLGSGNTIYF. DNA of the CDR3: TGTGCCAGCAGTGAAAGAGGGGGGCTCGGGTCTGGAAACACCATATATTTT.

This clone has just a few counts. The chain carries TRBV2 and TRBJ2-3, with TRBD2 identical over 10 bases. The J segment lost 4 bases and the V segment lost 4 bases, leaving 5 bases of the junction unmatched. The CDR3 length is 15 residues. CDR1 and CDR2 from the germline V gene are SNHLY and FYNNEI. The DNA for the CDR3 is TGTGCCAGCAGTGTGGCTAGCGGGGGTTCAGATACGCAGTATTTT. It codes for CASSVASGGSDTQYF.

The rearrangement joins TRBV2 to TRBJ2-1, with D possibly TRBD2 on 6 matching bases. CDR1 is SNHLY, CDR2 FYNNEI, per germline. The CDR3 covers 14 residues. V shed 6 bases and J shed 4 bases, with 13 bases lying between them. This chain's CDR3 is CASRTGTPYNEQFF. The CDR3, as DNA: TGTGCCAGCAGGACCGGGACTCCTTACAATGAGCAGTTCTTC.

This sequence joins TRBV27 and TRBJ1-1; 10 nucleotides agree with TRBD1. With 3 bases clipped from V and 6 bases from J, the junction kept 19 bases outside the gene matches. In germline, CDR1 is MNHEY, CDR2 SMNVEV (reference sequence). There are 19 residues in the CDR3. The CDR3 DNA sequence: TGTGCCAGCAGTTTTCATGACCGGGACAGGGGCCCTCGGGTCTCTGAAGCTTTCTTT. Protein sequence: CASSFHDRDRGPRVSEAFF.

The rearrangement links TRBV7-9 to TRBJ2-3; 7 nucleotides agree with TRBD2. Germline CDR1 and CDR2: SEHNR and FQNEAQ (reference sequence). The V gene end was trimmed by 2 bases and the J gene end by 4 bases; junction bases not matched to a gene: 9. The CDR3 covers 16 residues. As DNA, the CDR3 is TGTGCCAGCAGCTTAAGCGGGGAGGGGAGGGCAGATACGCAGTATTTT. Residues: CASSLSGEGRADTQYF.

V usage is TRBV4-1 and J usage is TRBJ1-5; D is undetermined. The CDR3 covers 15 residues. V dropped 4 bases and J dropped 0 bases, with 10 bases sitting between them. The V gene's germline CDR1 is MGHRA and CDR2 YSYEKL. CDR3 bases: TGCGCCAGCAGCCCCGAGCTATATAGCAATCAGCCCCAGCATTTT. Translation: CASSPELYSNQPQHF.

V usage is TRBV27 and J usage is TRBJ2-1; D gene ambiguous. The germline V gene encodes CDR1 MNHEY and CDR2 SMNVEV (reference sequence). CDR3 length equals 13 residues. V was shortened by 6 bases and J by 6 bases, with 12 bases between the two germline ends. The chain's CDR3 is CASSQSGPNEQFF. The CDR3 bases are TGTGCCAGCAGCCAAAGTGGCCCCAATGAGCAGTTCTTC.

This sequence joins TRBV11-2 and TRBJ2-7, with a tentative D call TRBD2 (6 bases). The V and J ends lost 1 base and 3 bases respectively, with 13 bases between them. Looked up from germline, CDR1 is SGHAT and CDR2 is FQNNGV. The CDR3 contains 15 residues. This chain's CDR3 is CASSLGGTSHYEQYF. Here the CDR3 DNA reads TGTGCCAGCAGCTTAGGTGGGACTTCACACTACGAGCAGTACTTC. The full variable domain, its missing parts supplied by reference TRBV11-2 and TRBJ2-7, is EAGVAQSPRYKIIEKRQSVAFWCNPISGHATLYWYQQILGQGPKLLIQFQNNGVVDDSQLPKDRFSAERLKGVDSTLKIQPAKLEDSAVYLCASSLGGTSHYEQYFGPGTRLTVT.

Only a few counts were recorded for this clone. The V call is TRBV5-4, the J call TRBJ2-7, with 9 bases identical to TRBD1. Germline V gene sequence: CDR1 SGHNT, CDR2 YYREEE (reference sequence). J lost 6 bases, V lost 4 bases, and 8 bases had no gene match. CDR3 length: 14 amino acids. CDR3 amino acids: CASSPGTGFTEQYF. Written as DNA, the CDR3 is TGTGCCAGCAGCCCCGGGACAGGGTTCACCGAGCAGTACTTC.

The J gene is TRBJ2-3, the V gene TRBV1; the table's D call, TRBD2, has no DNA check behind it. TRBV1 is a pseudogene segment. This CDR3 has 19 residues. The CDR3 region has the DNA TGCACCAGCAGCCAAGAGGGAGCGGGAGGCCTCTTTAGCACAGATACGCAGTATTTT. Protein product: CTSSQEGAGGLFSTDTQYF.

A remark on this clone: Other DNA sequences in this sample translate to the same CDR3. The V gene is TRBV4-1, the J gene TRBJ2-3; 8 bases map to TRBD2. The CDR3 is made up of 15 amino acids. Germline CDR1 MGHRA, CDR2 YSYEKL. J gave up 1 base and V 3 bases, and 3 bases lay outside the gene matches. The CDR3 nucleotides read TGCGCCAGCAGCCAGGGGCGGGGGGGCACAGATACGCAGTATTTT. Translation gives CASSQGRGGTDTQYF.

The chain carries TRBV7-8 and TRBJ2-2; 8 nucleotides align to TRBD2. The germline CDR1 and CDR2 sequences are SGHVS and FQNEAQ. CDR3 length: 15 residues. With 5 bases clipped from V and 6 bases from J, the junction kept 8 bases outside the gene matches. The CDR3: CASSPVAGSAGELFF. The CDR3 nucleotides are TGTGCCAGCAGCCCCGTAGCGGGAAGCGCCGGGGAGCTGTTTTTT. The whole variable domain, filled in from reference TRBV7-8 and TRBJ2-2, reads GAGVSQSPRYKVAKRGQDVALRCDPISGHVSLFWYQQALGQGPEFLTYFQNEAQLDKSGLPSDRFFAERPEGSVSTLKIQRTQQEDSAVYLCASSPVAGSAGELFFGEGSRLTVL.